This is a list of T cell receptor beta chains from one sample in a study of blood T cell repertoires in COVID-19. Some clones are missing from TCRdb's copy, which holds only in-frame ones; the method was immunoSEQ multiplex PCR. The top ten clones hold about 4.4% of a sample with more than 200,000 clones, about 80% of them seen once. The sequencing sample was made of peripheral blood. The source is a man aged 45-65 years with active or convalescent COVID-19. CDR3s include the opening cysteine and the closing phenylalanine or tryptophan. The order of the fields is J gene, clone size, D gene, V gene, CDR3 protein, CDR3 DNA. D genes are given only for firm matches. The size of a clone is reported for some rows only, either as once, few or many, or as a class for expanded clones.

TRBJ1-2	.	.	TRBV7-9	CASSPHGVVDYGYTF	TGTGCCAGCAGCCCTCACGGGGTGGTAGACTATGGCTACACCTTC
TRBJ2-2	.	.	TRBV5-1	CASSTLDANTGELFF	TGCGCCAGCAGTACTCTCGATGCGAACACCGGGGAGCTGTTTTTT
TRBJ1-6	.	TRBD1	TRBV29-1	CSEHRGRGSPLHF	TGCAGCGAGCACAGGGGGCGCGGGTCACCCCTCCACTTT
TRBJ2-5	.	TRBD2	TRBV7-9	CASSGTWGTSGVQETQYF	TGTGCCAGCAGCGGCACGTGGGGGACTAGCGGGGTCCAAGAGACCCAGTACTTC
TRBJ2-2	.	.	TRBV5-1	CASSLVGGTGELFF	TGCGCCAGCAGCTTGGTGGGGGGTACCGGGGAGCTGTTTTTT
TRBJ2-2	many	TRBD1	TRBV19	CASSIGTLVPGQFNTGELFF	TGTGCCAGTAGTATAGGAACCCTTGTTCCGGGACAGTTCAACACCGGGGAGCTGTTTTTT
TRBJ1-3	.	.	TRBV28	CANSFPTGNTIYF	TGTGCCAACAGTTTCCCAACTGGAAACACCATATATTTT
TRBJ1-2	few	.	TRBV5-6	CASSFSTSGGYTF	TGTGCCAGCAGCTTCTCGACTAGCGGGGGCTACACCTTC
TRBJ2-1	.	TRBD2	TRBV19	CASSIPRLAGGRSYNEQFF	TGTGCCAGTAGTATACCCCGGCTAGCGGGGGGCCGCTCCTACAATGAGCAGTTCTTC
TRBJ2-3	.	TRBD2	TRBV30	CAWKGGGASTDTQYF	TGTGCCTGGAAGGGCGGGGGGGCAAGCACAGATACGCAGTATTTT
TRBJ2-1	.	TRBD2	TRBV5-1	CASSSRLAGGYEQFF	TGCGCCAGCAGCTCGCGACTAGCGGGGGGTTATGAGCAGTTCTTC
TRBJ1-1	few	.	TRBV5-5	CASSLGRNTEAFF	TGTGCCAGCAGCTTGGGCAGGAACACTGAAGCTTTCTTT
TRBJ1-2	.	TRBD1	TRBV5-1	CASSSAGTGGYGYTF	TGCGCCAGCAGCTCCGCCGGGACAGGGGGCTATGGCTACACCTTC
TRBJ2-5	once	TRBD2	TRBV7-8	CASSARLAGGPEETQYF	TGTGCCAGCAGCGCAAGACTAGCGGGGGGACCAGAAGAGACCCAGTACTTC
TRBJ1-3	.	TRBD1	TRBV28	CASSSQGAGNTIYF	TGTGCCAGCAGTAGCCAGGGGGCAGGAAACACCATATATTTT
TRBJ1-2	few	.	TRBV29-1	CSVSRGGEGYGYTF	TGCAGCGTTTCACGAGGTGGGGAGGGGTATGGCTACACCTTC
TRBJ1-5	.	.	TRBV15	CATSRDRGSNQPQHF	TGTGCCACCAGCAGAGATCGGGGTAGCAATCAGCCCCAGCATTTT
TRBJ1-6	.	TRBD1	TRBV4-1	CASSQNRGRNSPLHF	TGCGCCAGCAGCCAAAACAGGGGAAGGAATTCACCCCTCCACTTT
TRBJ1-2	.	TRBD1	TRBV10-3	CAIFDRGYGYTF	TGTGCCATTTTTGACAGGGGCTATGGCTACACCTTC
TRBJ2-5	.	TRBD1	TRBV29-1	CSVWTGPQETQYF	TGCAGCGTCTGGACAGGACCCCAGGAGACCCAGTACTTC
TRBJ2-3	.	TRBD1	TRBV18	CASSTRQGGSTDTQYF	TGTGCCAGCTCAACACGACAGGGGGGGTCTACAGATACGCAGTATTTT
TRBJ1-1	.	TRBD1	TRBV28	CASSSWDRGITEAFF	TGTGCCAGCAGTTCCTGGGACAGGGGCATCACTGAAGCTTTCTTT
TRBJ1-1	.	TRBD1	TRBV29-1	CSAQGGQGSTEAFF	TGCAGCGCCCAAGGGGGACAGGGGAGCACTGAAGCTTTCTTT
TRBJ1-3	.	.	TRBV6-5	CASSYSARSGNTIYF	TGTGCCAGCAGTTACTCGGCTAGGTCTGGAAACACCATATATTTT
TRBJ1-2	.	.	TRBV6-2/TRBV6-3	CASSLYSDYGYTF	TGTGCCAGCAGTTTATACTCTGACTATGGCTACACCTTC
TRBJ2-7	.	.	TRBV2	CASRRSRTDEQYF	TGTGCCAGCAGGCGTAGCAGAACGGACGAGCAGTACTTC
TRBJ2-5	.	TRBD2	TRBV7-7	CASSPGLAGGGETQYF	TGTGCCAGCAGCCCTGGACTAGCGGGGGGCGGGGAGACCCAGTACTTC
TRBJ2-7	many	.	TRBV19	CASSPGGAYEQYF	TGTGCCAGTAGTCCAGGAGGGGCCTACGAGCAGTACTTC
TRBJ2-5	once	TRBD1	TRBV6-5	CASSYSTRGLQETQYF	TGTGCCAGCAGTTACTCGACCAGGGGGTTACAAGAGACCCAGTACTTC
TRBJ1-1	.	.	TRBV2	CASSERTAPNTEAFF	TGTGCCAGCAGTGAAAGAACAGCTCCGAACACTGAAGCTTTCTTT
TRBJ2-3	.	TRBD2	TRBV11-2	CASSLSSGGGTDTQYF	TGTGCCAGCAGCTTGAGTAGCGGGGGGGGAACAGATACGCAGTATTTT
TRBJ1-2	.	.	TRBV5-8	CASSLRQRPSGYTF	TGTGCCAGCAGCCTCAGACAGAGACCAAGTGGCTACACCTTC
TRBJ1-2	.	.	TRBV6-5	CASTYGEVNGYTF	TGTGCCAGCACTTATGGGGAGGTGAATGGCTACACCTTC
TRBJ2-5	.	TRBD2	TRBV5-4	CASSWRDGRETQYF	TGTGCCAGCAGCTGGAGGGACGGGAGGGAGACCCAGTACTTC
TRBJ1-5	.	.	TRBV6-5	CASDKTGTNQPQHF	TGTGCCAGTGACAAGACGGGAACAAATCAGCCCCAGCATTTT
TRBJ1-1	.	.	TRBV5-5	CASSRRVANTEAFF	TGTGCCAGCAGCCGCCGGGTAGCGAACACTGAAGCTTTCTTT
TRBJ2-7	few	.	TRBV3-1/TRBV3-2	CASSQDLTSLREQYF	TGTGCCAGCAGCCAAGATCTTACTAGCCTTCGCGAGCAGTACTTC
TRBJ1-6	.	TRBD1	TRBV5-5	CASSLGTDVSPLHF	TGTGCCAGCAGCTTAGGGACAGATGTCTCACCCCTCCACTTT
TRBJ2-1	.	.	TRBV14	CASSQDIRQLEQFF	TGTGCCAGCAGCCAGGACATTCGCCAATTAGAGCAGTTCTTC
TRBJ2-1	.	.	TRBV6-5	CASSDSTPDYAPYFF	TGTGCCAGCAGTGACTCAACACCCGATTACGCCCCTTACTTCTTC
TRBJ2-5	.	.	TRBV18	CASSLQTGLEETQYF	TGTGCCAGCTCACTACAGACAGGACTGGAAGAGACCCAGTACTTC
TRBJ2-4	once	TRBD1	TRBV19	CASSIDRGQGANIQYF	TGTGCCAGTAGTATAGACCGGGGACAGGGGGCTAACATTCAGTACTTC
TRBJ1-2	.	.	TRBV11-2	CASSLAGGPLYGYTF	TGTGCCAGCAGCTTAGCGGGGGGCCCTCTCTATGGCTACACCTTC
TRBJ1-2	.	.	TRBV6-1	CASSEPSYGYTF	TGTGCCAGCAGTGAACCGAGCTATGGCTACACCTTC
TRBJ2-3	.	.	TRBV6-6	CASSSGGPDTQYF	TGTGCCAGCAGTAGTGGGGGCCCAGATACGCAGTATTTT
TRBJ1-1	.	.	TRBV6-1	CASSEWPTEAFF	TGTGCCAGCAGTGAATGGCCTACTGAAGCTTTCTTT
TRBJ1-1	.	.	TRBV12-3/TRBV12-4	CASRLSSGAFF	TGTGCCAGCAGACTTTCGAGTGGAGCTTTCTTT
TRBJ2-1	.	TRBD1	TRBV6-1	CASSESRGGRSTLNEQFF	TGTGCCAGCAGTGAATCCAGAGGGGGCCGAAGCACCCTCAATGAGCAGTTCTTC
TRBJ2-7	.	TRBD1	TRBV5-4	CASSLKGALGEQYF	TGTGCCAGCAGCTTGAAGGGGGCGCTGGGGGAGCAGTACTTC